These 20 T cell receptor beta chains originate from one sample sequenced in a study of blood T cell repertoires in COVID-19. Clones were read by immunoSEQ multiplex PCR, and TCRdb kept only the in-frame ones, dropping some. Among around 450,000 clones listed, about nine tenths were seen once. Material: PBMCs or T cells enriched from blood (not recorded which). These receptors all stem from a woman aged 18-29 years who had recovered from COVID-19.

The rearrangement links TRBV4-2 to TRBJ2-3; 8 nucleotides align to TRBD2. Per the germline V gene, CDR1 is LGHNA and CDR2 is YNFKEQ. CDR3 length equals 18 residues. The ends lost 0 bases at V and 3 bases at J; junction bases unmatched: 11. CDR3: CASSQETGGLGGTDTQYF. The CDR3 DNA is TGTGCCAGCAGCCAAGAAACGGGGGGGCTCGGTGGAACAGATACGCAGTATTTT.

CDR3 in DNA: TGCGCCAGCAGCCAAGCCTGGGGGACAGAGAATTCACCCCTCCACTTT. Encoded protein: CASSQAWGTENSPLHF. This chain connects TRBV4-1 to TRBJ1-6; 7 nucleotides agree with TRBD1. CDR3 length: 16 amino acids. V was clipped by 1 base and J by 7 bases; unmatched bases: 7. The germline V gene encodes CDR1 MGHRA and CDR2 YSYEKL.

This chain connects TRBV5-1 to TRBJ2-1, with TRBD2 identical over 10 bases. The V gene's germline CDR1 is SGHRS and CDR2 YFSETQ. This CDR3 is built from 16 residues. Trimming took 4 bases from V and 7 from J; bases not matched to a gene: 11. For the CDR3, the DNA is TGCGCCAGCAGCCCGTGGACTAGCGGTTCTTTTAATGAGCAGTTCTTC. Protein: CASSPWTSGSFNEQFF. The variable domain in full, completed from reference TRBV5-1 and TRBJ2-1, reads KAGVTQTPRYLIKTRGQQVTLSCSPISGHRSVSWYQQTPGQGLQFLFEYFSETQRNKGNFPGRFSGRQFSNSRSEMNVSTLELGDSALYLCASSPWTSGSFNEQFFGPGTRLTVL.

The chain links TRBV7-2 to TRBJ2-3; D remains unclear. The CDR3 totals 15 residues. CDR1 and CDR2 (germline): SGHTA, FQGNSA. V was pared by 3 bases and J by 3 bases, with 13 bases between. The CDR3 protein is CASSFVRSTTDTQYF. In nucleotides, the CDR3 is TGTGCCAGCAGCTTCGTGAGATCCACTACAGATACGCAGTATTTT.

The CDR3 reads CASSFHRDRGAYEQYF. In nucleotides, the CDR3 is TGTGCCAGCAGTTTTCACCGGGACAGGGGAGCCTACGAGCAGTACTTC. The chain uses TRBV6-5 and TRBJ2-7; 10 nucleotides line up with TRBD1. The CDR3 spans 16 residues. The trim removed 4 bases at V and 2 bases at J, leaving 8 bases unmatched. Germline CDR1 MNHEY, CDR2 SVGAGI.

In this sample, this clone turned up many times. The chain links TRBV7-2 to TRBJ1-5; a possible D gene is TRBD1 (5 bases). The CDR3 contains 14 residues. V shed 4 bases and J shed 5 bases, with 12 bases lying between them. Germline CDR1 reads SGHTA; CDR2 reads FQGNSA. CDR3 in DNA: TGTGCCAGCAGCTCTCCAGGGCGATATCAGCCCCAGCATTTT. This sequence encodes CASSSPGRYQPQHF.

The V call is TRBV18, the J call TRBJ1-2; 7 bases fit TRBD1. With 6 bases clipped from V and 8 bases from J, the junction kept 12 bases outside the gene matches. Germline loops: CDR1 KGHSH, CDR2 LQKENI. This CDR3 region has 14 residues. CDR3: CASSQDRNIRGYTF. The CDR3 DNA reads as TGTGCCAGCTCCCAGGACAGGAATATACGGGGCTACACCTTC. Combining the CDR3 with reference TRBV18 and TRBJ1-2 gives the whole variable domain NAGVMQNPRHLVRRRGQEARLRCSPMKGHSHVYWYRQLPEEGLKFMVYLQKENIIDESGMPKERFSAEFPKEGPSILRIQQVVRGDSAAYFCASSQDRNIRGYTFGSGTRLTVV.

The rearrangement links TRBV13 to TRBJ2-1; D perhaps matches TRBD1 (5 bases). Germline V gene sequence: CDR1 PRHDT, CDR2 FYEKMQ (reference sequence). Trimming removed 5 bases at V and 10 bases at J, with 15 bases between. The CDR3 consists of 13 residues. CDR3 DNA: TGTGCCAGCAGCCCTCCCGAACAGGCGGAGCAGTTCTTC. It specifies CASSPPEQAEQFF.

V gene TRBV5-1 combines with J gene TRBJ2-2; TRBD1 agrees at 8 bases. CDR3 length: 15 residues. J gave up 5 bases and V 4 bases, and 7 bases lay outside the gene matches. Germline assignment: CDR1 SGHRS and CDR2 YFSETQ. CDR3 in amino acids: CASSTATGATGELFF. DNA for the CDR3: TGCGCCAGCAGCACCGCGACAGGGGCGACCGGGGAGCTGTTTTTT.

The chain recombines TRBV5-4 with TRBJ2-5, with D maybe TRBD2 (5 bases). Germline-derived CDR1 and CDR2 are SGHNT and YYREEE (reference sequence). V lost 4 bases to trimming and J lost 1 base, with 20 bases between them. The CDR3 spans 17 residues. CDR3 protein: CASSRWATGKPQETQYF. The CDR3 bases are TGTGCCAGCAGCCGGTGGGCAACGGGGAAACCCCAAGAGACCCAGTACTTC.

The chain recombines TRBV5-4 with TRBJ1-2; 10 bases are a match to TRBD1. Germline V gives CDR1 SGHNT, CDR2 YYREEE (reference sequence). This CDR3 comprises 14 residues. The V segment lost 4 bases and the J segment 3 bases; nucleotides outside the gene matches: 3. The CDR3 sequence is CASSRTGGDYGYTF. The CDR3 region has the DNA TGTGCCAGCAGCCGGACAGGGGGGGACTATGGCTACACCTTC.

The chain is built from TRBV3-1 (or the pseudogene TRBV3-2) and TRBJ2-7, with 8 bases matching TRBD1. Losses at the gene ends were 4 bases for V and 5 bases for J; bases not matched to a gene: 10. The CDR3 runs 15 residues. CDR1 LGHDT and CDR2 YNNKEL come from the germline V gene (reference sequence). CDR3 nucleotide sequence: TGTGCCAGCAGCCTACTGACAGGGGTTGACCACGAGCAGTACTTC. It specifies CASSLLTGVDHEQYF.

The chain combines TRBV3-1 (or the pseudogene TRBV3-2) with TRBJ1-1; possible D gene TRBD1, 5 bases. The V end was cut by 0 bases, the J end by 8 bases, with 10 bases between. The CDR3 is 13 amino acids. The germline V gene has CDR1 LGHDT and CDR2 YNNKEL (reference sequence). CDR3 DNA: TGTGCCAGCAGCCAAGAGGGGCGGACAGAAGCTTTCTTT. Translation: CASSQEGRTEAFF.

This chain joins TRBV9 and TRBJ2-1; maybe TRBD2 (6 bases). Germline V gene lookup returns CDR1 SGDLS and CDR2 YYNGEE. Trimming left V 4 bases short and J 9 bases short, with 17 bases between. The CDR3 length is 14 residues. CDR3 sequence reads: CASSPRSNGGEQFF. CDR3 bases: TGTGCCAGCAGCCCCCGGTCTAACGGGGGTGAGCAGTTCTTC.

This clone was picked up one time. V is TRBV29-1 and J is TRBJ2-3, with D unclear. The CDR3 is 12 amino acids. Trimming took off 6 bases at V and 2 bases at J, with 9 bases between the two ends. CDR1 is SQVTM, CDR2 ANQGSEA, per germline. DNA of the CDR3: TGCAGCGTGGTAGAGTCCACAGATACGCAGTATTTT. It translates to CSVVESTDTQYF.

The chain is built from TRBV14 and TRBJ2-1, with TRBD2 as a possible D gene (6 bases). Looked up from germline, CDR1 is SGHDN and CDR2 is FVKESK. The V end was cut by 4 bases, the J end by 1 base, with 14 bases between. The CDR3 loop spans 16 amino acids. CDR3 sequence reads: CASSPPGGVSYNEQFF. The CDR3 DNA sequence: TGTGCCAGCAGCCCCCCGGGCGGGGTGTCCTACAATGAGCAGTTCTTC.

V gene TRBV10-1 combines with J gene TRBJ2-7, with TRBD2 as a possible D gene (5 bases). The CDR3 contains 13 residues. Trimming removed 0 bases at V and 6 bases at J, with 9 bases between. Germline-derived CDR1 and CDR2 are WNHNN and SYGVQD (reference sequence). The chain's CDR3 is CASSESGLAEQYF. Written as DNA, the CDR3 is TGCGCCAGCAGTGAGTCTGGGCTAGCCGAGCAGTACTTC.

This clone has just a few counts. The genes are TRBV28 and TRBJ1-1; D gene uncertain. CDR3 size: 11 residues. In germline, CDR1 is MDHEN, CDR2 SYDVKM. Trimming removed 7 bases at V and 0 bases at J, with 3 bases between. The CDR3 sequence is CASTLNTEAFF. CDR3 nucleotide sequence: TGTGCCAGCACCTTGAACACTGAAGCTTTCTTT.

This clone was seen only once. The chain couples TRBV2 to TRBJ1-2, with a weak D call TRBD1 (5 bases). The CDR3 contains 14 residues. Trimming cost V 7 bases and J 3 bases, with 15 bases left between them. Germline CDR1 is SNHLY and CDR2 is FYNNEI. CDR3 nucleotide sequence: TGTGCCAGCACCCCAGGCGTAGGGGACTATGGCTACACCTTC. Amino acids: CASTPGVGDYGYTF.

CDR3 sequence: CASSDPTDEETQYF. CDR3 nucleotide sequence: TGTGCCAGCAGTGATCCGACAGACGAGGAGACCCAGTACTTC. The chain has TRBV2 and TRBJ2-5; maybe TRBD1 (5 bases). Germline V lookup: CDR1 SNHLY, CDR2 FYNNEI. Trimming pared 3 bases from V and 5 bases from J, leaving 13 bases between. The CDR3 totals 14 residues.